This T cell receptor beta chain was identified during a study of PD-L1 blockade in urothelial cancer (dated by TCRdb to the late 2010s). Study-wide context: Every patient began therapy at some point between 2013 and 2015 and was given atezolizumab 1,200 mg intravenously every 3 weeks. About nine tenths of the roughly 30 patients were males with bladder-origin urothelial cancer, and about 65% of the roughly 29 reported a prior smoking history. Pretreatment blood TCR-seq was available for 27 to 30 patients, at least one posttreatment blood collection was obtained for approximately 25 patients, and tumor TCR-seq was available for approximately 25 patients. Patients had an ECOG performance status of 0 or 1 and had received between 0 and 3 prior chemotherapy regimens. The study was an exploratory multi-omic analysis of somatic, immune and clinical correlates of response to PD-L1 blockade with atezolizumab in urothelial cancer. TCR sequencing covered pretreatment tumor samples and matched, serially collected peripheral blood taken before and after atezolizumab treatment. Durable clinical benefit was defined as a progression-free survival longer than 6 months, and TCR features were additionally tested against progression-free survival and overall survival. Blood samples were analyzed 3 weeks after the start of treatment (second dose) and 6 weeks after the start of treatment. Nine patients achieved durable clinical benefit and about 19 did not. A median of roughly 140,000 T cells and 80,000 to 95,000 unique TCRs was obtained from blood samples, and a median clonality of approximately 0.086 was observed. Whole exome sequencing and RNA sequencing of pretreatment tumors were performed alongside TCR sequencing in the same patients.

Clipping removes 3 bases from V and 2 bases from J, with 3 as the unmatched junction base count. The CDR3 covers 14 residues, taking in both the cysteine and the phenylalanine. Of the read, only the CDR3 DNA is kept; its 42 bases are in frame from base 1. CDR1 and CDR2 are drawn from the germline V gene: SGDLS, YYNGEE. Concerning this clone: Its target antigen remains unknown. No quality values exist for individual bases; no much larger clone is one base distant.

A total of 29 patients with locally advanced or metastatic urothelial carcinoma, treated at Memorial Sloan Kettering on a trial protocol, made up the cohort. Peripheral blood mononuclear cells were collected pretreatment and during treatment, with between 1 and 8 total time points obtained per patient. The Qiagen DNeasy Blood extraction kit was used to purify genomic DNA from total PBMCs and tumor samples. Collected pretreatment and during treatment, PBMCs were isolated and stored as previously described. Each PCR received spiked-in synthetic TCR analog templates so that absolute template abundance could be estimated from read counts. The immunoSEQ assay was used to amplify TCRbeta CDR3 regions from genomic DNA with bias-controlled V and J gene primers. Sequencing of rearranged TCRbeta segments was done at approximately 20X coverage. From the authors' description of their analysis: Sequencing errors were corrected by clustering, and CDR3s were annotated against IMGT so that V, D and J genes could be assigned. Downstream analyses used only productive TCRbeta rearrangements and left out out-of-frame or stop-codon sequences. To compute clonality, Shannon entropy was normalized by the log of the number of unique productive sequences and then subtracted from one. Fisher's exact test with Benjamini-Hochberg correction, using a cutoff of adjusted p below 0.01, was how clones that differed between time points or between blood and tumor were identified. This immuneACCESS table, as held by TCRdb, lists in-frame sequences with V and J called but not all clones. Of the missing ones, under half trace to an unresolved V gene in checked studies; the others have no known cause. V, J and clone size reflect that table, while D and trimming were determined from the DNA. The sample table holds 20,000 to 25,000 clones, of which nearly 90% were seen once. The top ten clones comprise approximately 16% of the sample.

What the authors observed across the whole study: A pretreatment peripheral blood TCR clonality below the median was linked to improved progression-free and overall survival. Greater expansion of tumor-associated TCR clones in peripheral blood 3 weeks after the start of treatment was observed in patients with durable benefit (n of about 24, p = 0.022). Because the sample size was small (n ≈ 30) and many exploratory analyses were performed, the results are intended to be hypothesis-generating.

This chain joins TRBV9 to TRBJ2-7; TRBD1 fits 9 bases in the junction. Sequences were derived from PBMCs, sampled around atezolizumab (anti-PD-L1) treatment. The TCR sequence derives from an older woman with urothelial cancer. In nucleotides, the sequence is TGTGCCAGCAGCGCGGGACAGGGTCCCTACGAGCAGTACTTC. It is translated as CASSAGQGPYEQYF.